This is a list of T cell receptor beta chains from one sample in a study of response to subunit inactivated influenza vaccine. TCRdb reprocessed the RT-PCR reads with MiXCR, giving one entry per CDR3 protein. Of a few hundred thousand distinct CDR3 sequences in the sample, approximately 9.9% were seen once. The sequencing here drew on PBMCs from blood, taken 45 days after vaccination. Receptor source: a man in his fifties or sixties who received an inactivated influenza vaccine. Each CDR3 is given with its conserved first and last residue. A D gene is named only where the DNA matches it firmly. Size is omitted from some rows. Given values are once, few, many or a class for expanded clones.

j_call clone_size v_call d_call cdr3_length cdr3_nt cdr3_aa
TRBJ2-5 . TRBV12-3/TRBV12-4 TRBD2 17 TGTGCCAGCAGTGGGACTCGACTAGCCCTAGTCCAAGAGACCCAGTACTTC CASSGTRLALVQETQYF
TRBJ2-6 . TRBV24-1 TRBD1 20 TGTGCCACCAGTGATTCGAGGATATTTGGCAGGGGGCCTGGGGCCAACGTCCTGACTTTC CATSDSRIFGRGPGANVLTF
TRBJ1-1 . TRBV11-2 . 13 TGTGCCAGCAGCGCACTCCGGAGCACTGAAGCTTTCTTT CASSALRSTEAFF
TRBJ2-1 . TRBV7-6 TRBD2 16 TGTGCCAGCAGCTTAGCACTAGCGGGACCCTACAATGAGCAGTTCTTC CASSLALAGPYNEQFF
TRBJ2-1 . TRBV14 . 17 TGTGCCAGCAGCCAAGATATTAGGGACCTCCGCTACAATGAGCAGTTCTTC CASSQDIRDLRYNEQFF
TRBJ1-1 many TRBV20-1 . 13 TGCAGTGCTACTAGAGGCCTGAACACTGAAGCTTTCTTT CSATRGLNTEAFF
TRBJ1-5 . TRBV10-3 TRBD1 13 TGTGCCATCAGGGGACAGATCAATCAGCCCCAGCATTTT CAIRGQINQPQHF
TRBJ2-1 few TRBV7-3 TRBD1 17 TGTGCCAGCAGCTTGTCCGGACAGGGCCTCTCCTACAATGAGCAGTTCTTC CASSLSGQGLSYNEQFF
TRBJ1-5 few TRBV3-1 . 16 TGTGCCAGCAGCCAAGGGGGACGAGTGAGCAATCAGCCCCAGCATTTT CASSQGGRVSNQPQHF
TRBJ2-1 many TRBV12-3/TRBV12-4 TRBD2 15 TGTGCCAGCAGTTTGGTAACTAGCGGGTACAATGAGCAGTTCTTC CASSLVTSGYNEQFF
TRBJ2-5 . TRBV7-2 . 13 TGTGCCAGCAGCTTTAGCGTGGAAGAGACCCAGTACTTC CASSFSVEETQYF
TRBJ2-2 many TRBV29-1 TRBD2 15 TGCAGCGGAAAACTAGCGGGGGTTGACACCGGGGAGCTGTTTTTT CSGKLAGVDTGELFF
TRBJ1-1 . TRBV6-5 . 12 TGTGCCAGCAGGAGCCAAGGTACTGAAGCTTTCTTT CASRSQGTEAFF
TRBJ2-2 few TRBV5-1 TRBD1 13 TGCGCCAGCAGCCAGGACAGGGCCGGGGAGCTGTTTTTT CASSQDRAGELFF
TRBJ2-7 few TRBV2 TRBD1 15 TGTGCCAGCAGTGAAGCTAGACAGGGCGGCTACGAGCAGTACTTC CASSEARQGGYEQYF
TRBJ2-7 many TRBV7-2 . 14 TGTGCCAGCAGCTTAGAAGGGCACGACTACGAGCAGTACTTC CASSLEGHDYEQYF
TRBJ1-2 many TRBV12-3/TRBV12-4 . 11 TGTGCCAGCAGCCGCGGGCTTGGCTACACCTTC CASSRGLGYTF
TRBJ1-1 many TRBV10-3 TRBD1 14 TGTGCCATCAGGGGGGACAGGGATAACACTGAAGCTTTCTTT CAIRGDRDNTEAFF
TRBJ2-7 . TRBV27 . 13 TGTGCCAGCAGACTTTCAGGGGGGCTCGAGCAGTACTTC CASRLSGGLEQYF
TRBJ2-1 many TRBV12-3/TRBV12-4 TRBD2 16 TGTGCCAGCAGTTTAGATGGGACTAGCGGGGGGGCCGAGCAGTTCTTC CASSLDGTSGGAEQFF
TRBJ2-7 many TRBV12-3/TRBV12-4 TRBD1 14 TGTGCCAGCAGCGTAGACAGGGTCTCCTACGAGCAGTACTTC CASSVDRVSYEQYF
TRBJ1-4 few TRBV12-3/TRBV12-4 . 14 TGTGCCAGCGGGCTCCGGGTCCCCTATGAAAAACTGTTTTTT CASGLRVPYEKLFF
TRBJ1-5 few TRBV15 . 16 TGTGCCACCAGCAGAGCTCCGGGGCGAACAAATCAGCCCCAGCATTTT CATSRAPGRTNQPQHF
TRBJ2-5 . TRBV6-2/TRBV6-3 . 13 TGTGCCAGCAGTCCGGTGGAACAAGAGACCCAGTACTTC CASSPVEQETQYF
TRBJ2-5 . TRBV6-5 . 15 TGTGCCAGCAGTTACTCCGGGACGGGAGTAGAGACCCAGTACTTC CASSYSGTGVETQYF
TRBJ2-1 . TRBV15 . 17 TGTGCCACCAGCCCCCAAAGGCGGGCACTACCCTACAATGAGCAGTTCTTC CATSPQRRALPYNEQFF
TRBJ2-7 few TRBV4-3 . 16 TGCGCCAGCAGCCAAGCTCCGACGTCCCAGGCGGCCGAGCAGTACTTC CASSQAPTSQAAEQYF
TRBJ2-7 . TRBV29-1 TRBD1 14 TGCAGCGTAGGACAGGGGGATCCAGCCTACGAGCAGTACTTC CSVGQGDPAYEQYF
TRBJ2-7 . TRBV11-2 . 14 TGTGCCAGCAGCTTGAGACAGGACAGTTACGAGCAGTACTTC CASSLRQDSYEQYF
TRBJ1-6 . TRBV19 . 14 TGTGCCAGTTCTACGTCGGCGGACACCTCACCCCTCCACTTT CASSTSADTSPLHF
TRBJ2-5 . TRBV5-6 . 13 TGTGCCAGCAGCTTGTACGGGGCCGAGACCCAGTACTTC CASSLYGAETQYF
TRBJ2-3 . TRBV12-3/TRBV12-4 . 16 TGTGCCAGCAGCTACCTACTGTGGAGCGGCTCAGATACGCAGTATTTT CASSYLLWSGSDTQYF